Following are 31 T cell receptor beta chains from one sample sequenced in a study of blood T cell repertoires in COVID-19. The assay was immunoSEQ multiplex PCR, and TCRdb's table has in-frame clones only and misses some. The repertoire consists of 200,000 to 250,000 clones, with 88% occurring once and the leading ten covering roughly 14%. What was sequenced was PBMCs or T cells enriched from blood (not recorded which). The receptors stem from a woman aged 45 to 65 with acute COVID-19.

This chain uses TRBV28 with TRBJ2-7, with no clear D. The CDR3 is 12 amino acids. Per the germline V gene, CDR1 is MDHEN and CDR2 is SYDVKM. The V gene lost 6 bases and the J gene lost 6 bases, with 12 bases spanning the gap. CDR3 sequence: CASSLPYFEQYF. Here the CDR3 DNA reads TGTGCCAGCAGCCTCCCTTATTTCGAGCAGTACTTC.

The chain has TRBV28 and TRBJ1-1, with D unresolved. V shed 7 bases and J shed 3 bases, with 15 bases lying between them. CDR1 and CDR2 (germline): MDHEN, SYDVKM. This CDR3 comprises 14 residues. The CDR3 bases are TGTGCCAGCACCTCGGGCGGGGTCCACACTGAAGCTTTCTTT. Translating it yields CASTSGGVHTEAFF.

The rearrangement joins TRBV19 to TRBJ2-7; TRBD2 matches 10 bases. J gave up 0 bases and V 5 bases, and 1 base lay outside the gene matches. The V gene's germline CDR1 is LNHDA and CDR2 SQIVND (reference sequence). The CDR3 extends over 14 amino acids. The CDR3 DNA reads TGTGCCAGTAGTTTAGCGGGAGGCTCCTACGAGCAGTACTTC. Residues: CASSLAGGSYEQYF.

In its sample, this clone was seen once. The rearrangement joins TRBV20-1 to TRBJ2-1; D not resolved. The V gene's germline CDR1 is DFQATT and CDR2 SNEGSKA (reference sequence). Deletions cut 1 base from V and 6 bases from J, with 4 bases between. This CDR3 region has 11 residues. The DNA of the CDR3 is TGCAGTGCTAGAGGGCTCAATGAGCAGTTCTTC. This translates into CSARGLNEQFF.

CDR3 sequence (DNA): TGTGCCAGCAGTCCGGCGGGGTCTCTAAACTCCTACGAGCAGTACTTC. Translating it yields CASSPAGSLNSYEQYF. This chain links TRBV28 with TRBJ2-7; possible D gene TRBD2, 6 bases. Germline lookup yields CDR1 MDHEN and CDR2 SYDVKM. This CDR3 comprises 16 residues. Trimming removed 5 bases at V and 0 bases at J, with 17 bases between.

The rearrangement uses TRBV5-6 and TRBJ1-2; D remains ambiguous. CDR1 and CDR2 (germline): SGHDT, YYEEEE. The CDR3 is 15 residues long. V was shortened by 3 bases and J by 7 bases, with 19 bases between the two germline ends. CDR3: CASSSNTGLAFGYTF. The CDR3 DNA is TGTGCCAGCAGCTCAAATACCGGACTGGCCTTTGGCTACACCTTC.

In its sample, this clone was seen a few times. V gene TRBV5-4 combines with J gene TRBJ1-1, with D unclear. The V gene lost 4 bases and the J gene lost 1 base, with 11 bases spanning the gap. Per germline, CDR1 SGHNT and CDR2 YYREEE (reference sequence). This CDR3 comprises 14 residues. As DNA, the CDR3 is TGTGCCAGCAGCCCCCAGGAGGGGAACACTGAAGCTTTCTTT. Residues: CASSPQEGNTEAFF.

The chain recombines TRBV4-1 with TRBJ2-7; D may be TRBD1 (6 bases). Trimming shortened V by 2 bases and J by 2 bases, and 10 bases separated the two germline ends. The germline gives CDR1 MGHRA, CDR2 YSYEKL. This CDR3 contains 14 residues. The CDR3 DNA is TGCGCCAGCAGCCAACAGGGGTGGGCCTACGAGCAGTACTTC. Protein product: CASSQQGWAYEQYF.

The chain employs TRBV19 and TRBJ2-1; D might be TRBD2 (6 bases). Trimming took off 7 bases at V and 3 bases at J, with 22 bases between the two ends. Germline CDR1 and CDR2: LNHDA and SQIVND (reference sequence). This CDR3 has 17 residues. The CDR3 DNA reads as TGTGCCAGTACCCAGACATTAGCGGAGTCCCTCTACAATGAGCAGTTCTTC. Translating it yields CASTQTLAESLYNEQFF.

The J gene is TRBJ2-6, the V gene TRBV7-9; no firm D call. The CDR3 loop spans 15 amino acids. The ends were cut back, 2 bases at V and 0 bases at J, with 5 bases in the middle. CDR1 SEHNR and CDR2 FQNEAQ come from the germline V gene (reference sequence). CDR3 region: CASSLTISGANVLTF. The CDR3 DNA reads as TGTGCCAGCAGCTTAACTATCTCTGGGGCCAACGTCCTGACTTTC.

This chain joins TRBV5-4 and TRBJ1-3, with D tentatively TRBD1 (6 bases). Germline lookup yields CDR1 SGHNT and CDR2 YYREEE (reference sequence). This CDR3 contains 12 residues. The CDR3, as DNA: TGTGCGACAGGCACCTCTGGAAACACCATATATTTT. The encoded protein is CATGTSGNTIYF.

This clone was detected a few times. The genes are TRBV13 and TRBJ2-1; the D gene is possibly TRBD1 (6 bases). The length of the CDR3 is 16 residues. The germline V and J ends were trimmed by 3 bases and 8 bases, with 20 bases remaining between them. Germline V CDR1 and CDR2: PRHDT, FYEKMQ (reference sequence). The CDR3, as DNA: TGTGCCAGCAGCTTCAGGGGATACAGGTCCGGGGATGAGCAGTTCTTC. Its translation is CASSFRGYRSGDEQFF. Combining the CDR3 with reference TRBV13 and TRBJ2-1 gives the whole variable domain AAGVIQSPRHLIKEKRETATLKCYPIPRHDTVYWYQQGPGQDPQFLISFYEKMQSDKGSIPDRFSAQQFSDYHSELNMSSLELGDSALYFCASSFRGYRSGDEQFFGPGTRLTVL.

The chain has TRBV5-5 and TRBJ1-1; D gene ambiguous. Trimming stripped 5 bases from V and 0 bases from J, with 11 bases between. Germline CDR1 is SGHKS and CDR2 is YYEKEE (reference sequence). The CDR3 runs to 14 residues. The CDR3 sequence is CASRYRPMNTEAFF. CDR3 nucleotide sequence: TGTGCCAGCAGGTACAGACCCATGAACACTGAAGCTTTCTTT.

The V and J genes are TRBV18 and TRBJ1-1; 7 bases agree with TRBD1. Looked up from germline, CDR1 is KGHSH and CDR2 is LQKENI. The V gene end was trimmed by 3 bases and the J gene end by 5 bases; junction bases not matched to a gene: 3. This CDR3 has 13 amino acids. The CDR3 DNA is TGTGCCAGCTCACCGACAGGGAAAACTGAAGCTTTCTTT. Translating it yields CASSPTGKTEAFF.

The gene calls are TRBV11-2 and TRBJ2-7; 9 bases match TRBD1. The CDR3 consists of 15 residues. The V gene's germline CDR1 is SGHAT and CDR2 FQNNGV. V lost 5 bases and J lost 0; bases outside the gene matches: 5. The CDR3 DNA follows: TGTGCCAGCAGCCGACAGGGGGGAAACTCCTACGAGCAGTACTTC. It codes for CASSRQGGNSYEQYF.

Only a few counts were recorded for this clone. The J gene is TRBJ1-5, the V gene TRBV19; D is possibly TRBD1 (6 bases). The V end lost 6 bases, the J end lost 5 bases, and 20 bases lay between the germline ends. Germline V gives CDR1 LNHDA, CDR2 SQIVND (reference sequence). This CDR3 region has 16 residues. DNA for the CDR3: TGTGCCAGTAGCCGCGATGGGGACATAGGGGATCAGCCCCAGCATTTT. It is translated as CASSRDGDIGDQPQHF. Based on the CDR3 plus reference TRBV19 and TRBJ1-5, the full variable domain is DGGITQSPKYLFRKEGQNVTLSCEQNLNHDAMYWYRQDPGQGLRLIYYSQIVNDFQKGDIAEGYSVSREKKESFPLTVTSAQKNPTAFYLCASSRDGDIGDQPQHFGDGTRLSIL.

The chain has TRBV7-2 and TRBJ1-2; TRBD1 might be the D (5 bases). This CDR3 comprises 15 residues. CDR1 and CDR2 from the germline V gene are SGHTA and FQGNSA. V was shortened by 4 bases and J by 2 bases, with 14 bases between the two germline ends. CDR3 loop: CASSSTRQPNYGYTF. In DNA form, the CDR3 reads TGTGCCAGCAGCTCTACAAGACAGCCGAACTATGGCTACACCTTC.

V and J are TRBV7-9 and TRBJ2-1; no definite D call. The CDR3 runs 11 residues. Germline CDR1 and CDR2: SEHNR and FQNEAQ (reference sequence). Between the trimmed V and J ends, which lost 10 bases and 3 bases, there was a span of 7 bases. CDR3: CATTDYNEQFF. For the CDR3, the DNA is TGTGCCACAACAGACTACAATGAGCAGTTCTTC.

The gene calls are TRBV7-2 and TRBJ1-2; D call uncertain. Trimming cost V 5 bases and J 4 bases, with 11 bases left between them. CDR1 SGHTA and CDR2 FQGNSA come from the germline V gene. There are 13 residues in the CDR3. CDR3 region: CASSASGVYGYTF. CDR3 in DNA: TGTGCCAGCAGCGCATCCGGGGTCTATGGCTACACCTTC.

The chain couples TRBV7-8 to TRBJ1-1; D gene unclear. V lost 4 bases and J 3 bases, leaving 18 bases between the germline ends. CDR3 length equals 16 residues. Germline assignment: CDR1 SGHVS and CDR2 FQNEAQ. The CDR3 DNA reads TGTGCCAGCAGCTCCCTTAGGATCAGGTCCGACACTGAAGCTTTCTTT. Its translation: CASSSLRIRSDTEAFF.

CDR3 amino acids: CASTSHNSYEQYF. In DNA form, the CDR3 reads TGTGCCAGCACCTCTCACAACTCCTACGAGCAGTACTTC. The chain has TRBV5-5 and TRBJ2-7; D is uncertain. The CDR3 runs 13 residues. V was cut by 6 bases and J by 0 bases, with 10 bases left in between. Germline CDR1 reads SGHKS; CDR2 reads YYEKEE (reference sequence). The full variable domain, rest sourced from reference TRBV5-5 and TRBJ2-7, is DAGVTQSPTHLIKTRGQQVTLRCSPISGHKSVSWYQQVLGQGPQFIFQYYEKEERGRGNFPDRFSARQFPNYSSELNVNALLLGDSALYLCASTSHNSYEQYFGPGTRLTVT.

The V call is TRBV7-3, the J call TRBJ1-2; perhaps TRBD1 as D (6 bases). The germline V and J ends were trimmed by 3 bases and 0 bases, with 8 bases remaining between them. This CDR3 has 14 amino acids. Germline V gene data show CDR1 as SGHTA and CDR2 as FQGTGA. The CDR3 is CASSFGQSNYGYTF. The CDR3 DNA reads as TGTGCCAGCAGCTTCGGACAGTCTAACTATGGCTACACCTTC.

The genes are TRBV27 and TRBJ2-7; 11 bases are a match to TRBD2. CDR1 and CDR2 (germline): MNHEY, SMNVEV (reference sequence). This CDR3 contains 17 residues. Trimming cost V 4 bases and J 7 bases; bases outside gene matches: 15. The CDR3: CASSSTNMTSGIREQYF. The CDR3 nucleotides read TGTGCCAGCAGTTCCACCAACATGACTAGCGGGATACGGGAGCAGTACTTC.

This clone was found many times. This CDR3 reads CAWNDRGLRDTQYF. As DNA, the CDR3 is TGTGCCTGGAACGACAGGGGGCTTAGGGATACGCAGTATTTT. The V call is TRBV30, the J call TRBJ2-3; 10 bases are a match to TRBD1. J lost 6 bases, V lost 4 bases, and 7 bases had no gene match. The CDR3 sequence is 14 residues long. Germline V CDR1 and CDR2: GTSNPN, SVGIG (reference sequence).

V usage is TRBV5-1 and J usage is TRBJ1-3; D might be TRBD1 (6 bases). CDR1 is SGHRS and CDR2 is YFSETQ in the germline V gene. This CDR3 is 15 amino acids long. The V gene lost 0 bases and the J gene lost 3 bases, with 10 bases spanning the gap. The CDR3 is CASSLDSGVGNTIYF. CDR3 nucleotides: TGCGCCAGCAGCTTGGACTCAGGGGTTGGAAACACCATATATTTT.

The chain links TRBV18 to TRBJ1-1; a weak D match, TRBD1 (5 bases). V lost 4 bases and J lost 3, with 9 bases in between. This CDR3 is built from 13 residues. Germline CDR1 reads KGHSH; CDR2 reads LQKENI. CDR3 nucleotide sequence: TGTGCCAGCTCACAGGGGAGGGACACTGAAGCTTTCTTT. This gives the protein CASSQGRDTEAFF.

The CDR3 region is CSVGTGTNEKLFF. The CDR3 bases are TGCAGCGTGGGGACAGGGACTAATGAAAAACTGTTTTTT. This sequence joins TRBV29-1 and TRBJ1-4, with 9 bases lining up with TRBD1. CDR1 SQVTM and CDR2 ANQGSEA come from the germline V gene. There are 13 residues in the CDR3. J was trimmed by 2 bases and V by 6 bases; bases with no gene match: 1.

The rearrangement joins TRBV28 to TRBJ2-2; 7 bases line up with TRBD1. V lost 3 bases and J lost 3; bases outside the gene matches: 7. The CDR3 length is 16 residues. In germline, CDR1 is MDHEN, CDR2 SYDVKM. In DNA form, the CDR3 reads TGTGCCAGCAGTTTGGGTGGGACAGATGACACCGGGGAGCTGTTTTTT. It encodes CASSLGGTDDTGELFF.

The genes are TRBV5-1 and TRBJ2-2; 7 nucleotides align to TRBD1. J gave up 4 bases and V 4 bases, and 10 bases lay outside the gene matches. CDR3 size: 16 residues. Germline-derived CDR1 and CDR2 are SGHRS and YFSETQ. CDR3 residues: CASSLQTGTATGELFF. Written as DNA, the CDR3 is TGCGCCAGCAGCCTTCAGACAGGGACGGCCACCGGGGAGCTGTTTTTT.

The gene calls are TRBV5-1 and TRBJ1-2; 10 nucleotides align to TRBD1. CDR3 length: 14 amino acids. V lost 4 bases, J lost 2 bases, and 2 bases stayed unmatched. Germline CDR1 reads SGHRS; CDR2 reads YFSETQ. CDR3 in amino acids: CASSRDRGNYGYTF. The CDR3 DNA reads TGCGCCAGCAGCAGGGACAGGGGAAACTATGGCTACACCTTC.

This clone was seen once. The CDR3 nucleotides are TGTGCCTGGACCTCAAAGGGGGGCACAGATACGCAGTATTTT. As protein: CAWTSKGGTDTQYF. The rearrangement joins TRBV30 to TRBJ2-3; D perhaps matches TRBD1 (6 bases). Germline V gives CDR1 GTSNPN, CDR2 SVGIG (reference sequence). The germline V and J ends were trimmed by 4 bases and 1 base, with 12 bases remaining between them. CDR3 size: 14 residues.